This T cell receptor beta chain was captured in a study of T cells in Graves' hyperthyroidism and ophthalmopathy. The sample holds many counts of this clonotype. The antigen is not known. Authors of the study amplified TCR beta CDR3 regions from RNA transcripts. Using the HTBI primer set, a first-round RT-PCR was run on the TCR CDR3. TCRdb reprocessed the multiplex PCR reads with MiXCR, giving one entry per CDR3 protein. The profile shows about 96,000 distinct CDR3 sequences, roughly 49% of them singletons. Each diagnosis was grounded in clinical symptoms, serum thyroxine and TRAb, thyroid ultrasound, and orbital computed tomography. Trimming left V 2 bases short and J 8 bases short, with 9 bases between. CDR3 length: 13 amino acids. Germline V CDR1 and CDR2: SEHNR, FQNEAQ (reference sequence). Study-wide findings and caveats: Stable hyperthyroidism and ophthalmopathy were separated using 13 V-J signatures.

This sequence originates from a woman in her 40s with Graves' hyperthyroidism. The sequenced sample was blood. V gene TRBV7-9 combines with J gene TRBJ1-4; no firm D call. The CDR3 region has the DNA TGTGCCAGCAGCTTAAACGCCGGCGAAAAACTGTTTTTT. This codes for CASSLNAGEKLFF.